The sequence of this TCR beta chain was determined in a study of blood T cell repertoires in COVID-19. Overall study context: Acute-phase and convalescent COVID-19 samples originated in the United States, Italy and Spain. T cells, B-cell-depleted T cells, or PBMCs supplied cDNA or gDNA.

Profiling relied on immunoSEQ multiplex PCR, and the TCRdb table lists in-frame clones only, not all of them. The data hold 25,000 to 30,000 clones, with about 92% observed a single time. Unmatched junction bases numbered 7, after V lost 4 bases and J lost 6 bases. Germline V gene data show CDR1 as SGHDT and CDR2 as YYEEEE. The CDR3 is 15 amino acids. The J gene is TRBJ2-2, the V gene TRBV5-6, with 9 bases fitting TRBD2. The sequence derives from a man in his 70s with active or convalescent COVID-19. Source material: peripheral blood. The CDR3 DNA follows: TGTGCCAGCAGCCTCCGGACTAGCGTGCCCGGGGAGCTGTTTTTT. Translation: CASSLRTSVPGELFF.